What follows are 25 T cell receptor beta chains derived from one specimen sequenced in a study of control samples from healthy donors and cancer patients. TCRdb keeps only in-frame clones here, not all; method: immunoSEQ multiplex PCR. The repertoire includes roughly 30,000 clones, approximately 94% of them detected once, and under 2% sits in the top ten. Sample: PBMCs. The receptors shown here come from a man aged 40-55 years with colorectal cancer.

The V call is TRBV7-3, the J call TRBJ1-1, with D unresolved. Trimming cost V 2 bases and J 0 bases, with 10 bases left between them. Germline V CDR1 and CDR2: SGHTA, FQGTGA. This CDR3 spans 15 amino acids. This chain's CDR3 is CASSLGSLMNTEAFF. In DNA, the CDR3 is TGTGCCAGCAGCTTAGGAAGTCTTATGAACACTGAAGCTTTCTTT.

This chain joins TRBV27 and TRBJ2-7; D perhaps matches TRBD1 (6 bases). Per germline, CDR1 MNHEY and CDR2 SMNVEV (reference sequence). The CDR3 is 14 residues long. V was trimmed by 3 bases and J by 2 bases, leaving 11 bases between them. This CDR3 is CASSLKDSTYEQYF. The CDR3 nucleotides are TGTGCCAGCAGTTTGAAGGACAGTACCTACGAGCAGTACTTC.

V and J are TRBV30 and TRBJ1-5; no reliable D call. The V gene's germline CDR1 is GTSNPN and CDR2 SVGIG (reference sequence). The CDR3 extends over 12 amino acids. Deletions cut 5 bases from V and 0 bases from J, with 5 bases between. The CDR3 DNA is TGTGCCTGGGGTTATAGCAATCAGCCCCAGCATTTT. It translates to CAWGYSNQPQHF.

The table lists this clone with a few counts. The V call is TRBV2, the J call TRBJ2-7; no reliable D call. The CDR3 is 12 residues long. CDR1 is SNHLY and CDR2 is FYNNEI in the germline V gene. V gave up 3 bases and J gave up 0 bases, with 3 bases separating them. The CDR3 reads CASSDSSYEQYF. The CDR3 DNA follows: TGTGCCAGCAGTGACAGCTCCTACGAGCAGTACTTC.

The chain is built from TRBV11-3 and TRBJ1-1, with D perhaps TRBD1 (6 bases). Between the trimmed V and J ends, which lost 5 bases and 2 bases, there was a span of 18 bases. The CDR3 extends over 16 amino acids. Germline CDR1 is SGHNT and CDR2 is YENEEA. CDR3 DNA: TGTGCCAGCAGCCACGACTGGGACACCGGAAACACTGAAGCTTTCTTT. This codes for CASSHDWDTGNTEAFF. The full variable domain, its missing parts supplied by reference TRBV11-3 and TRBJ1-1, is EAGVVQSPRYKIIEKKQPVAFWCNPISGHNTLYWYLQNLGQGPELLIRYENEEAVDDSQLPKDRFSAERLKGVDSTLKIQPAELGDSAVYLCASSHDWDTGNTEAFFGQGTRLTVV.

The rearrangement links TRBV11-2 to TRBJ2-3; TRBD2 agrees at 8 bases. There are 17 residues in the CDR3. Trimming at V came to 5 bases and at J to 1 base, leaving 11 bases not matched to a gene. Germline-derived CDR1 and CDR2 are SGHAT and FQNNGV. The CDR3 coding sequence is TGTGCCAGCAGCCCCCATGAGGTAGCGGGGCGCACAGATACGCAGTATTTT. Protein sequence: CASSPHEVAGRTDTQYF.

The rearrangement links TRBV2 to TRBJ2-1; 10 bases agree with TRBD1. Per the germline V gene, CDR1 is SNHLY and CDR2 is FYNNEI. V dropped 7 bases and J dropped 5; count of bases not matched to a gene: 5. The length of the CDR3 is 14 residues. The DNA of the CDR3 is TGTGCCAGCACCTTCGGGACAGGGGACAATGAGCAGTTCTTC. Its translation is CASTFGTGDNEQFF.

This rearrangement joins TRBV19 to TRBJ1-2; D uncertain. The germline V gene has CDR1 LNHDA and CDR2 SQIVND (reference sequence). V was clipped by 10 bases and J by 4 bases, with 13 bases between them. This CDR3 has 12 residues. Here the CDR3 reads CATRRLGYGYTF. Here the CDR3 DNA reads TGTGCCACCCGAAGGTTGGGCTATGGCTACACCTTC.

The gene calls are TRBV5-1 and TRBJ1-1; D is unclear. V dropped 4 bases and J dropped 1 base, with 14 bases sitting between them. CDR1 and CDR2 (germline): SGHRS, YFSETQ. CDR3 size: 15 residues. Here the CDR3 reads CASSPVGQRNTEAFF. CDR3 DNA sequence: TGCGCCAGCAGCCCAGTTGGGCAGCGGAACACTGAAGCTTTCTTT.

The chain's CDR3 is CASGLRTGGYEQYF. For the CDR3, the DNA is TGTGCTAGTGGTCTTCGGACAGGGGGGTACGAGCAGTACTTC. The chain joins TRBV12-5 to TRBJ2-7, with TRBD1 matching 10 bases. V lost 5 bases and J lost 4; bases outside the gene matches: 5. CDR1 LGHNT and CDR2 FRNRAP come from the germline V gene. The CDR3 loop spans 14 amino acids.

The chain combines TRBV12-3 or TRBV12-4 with TRBJ2-5; a possible D gene is TRBD1 (6 bases). CDR3 size: 13 residues. Trimming pared 3 bases from V and 3 bases from J, leaving 8 bases between. This chain's CDR3 is CASSFRGKETQYF. For the CDR3, the DNA is TGTGCCAGCAGTTTCAGGGGAAAAGAGACCCAGTACTTC.

Only one count was recorded for this clone. The rearrangement links TRBV5-4 to TRBJ2-5; the D is unclear. Trimming removed 0 bases from V and 0 bases from J, with 12 bases in between. CDR3 length equals 16 residues. Germline values: CDR1 SGHNT, CDR2 YYREEE (reference sequence). The CDR3 DNA sequence: TGTGCCAGCAGCTTGGATGTGAGGCAGAACCAAGAGACCCAGTACTTC. It yields the protein CASSLDVRQNQETQYF. Filled out from reference TRBV5-4 and TRBJ2-5, the complete variable domain reads ETGVTQSPTHLIKTRGQQVTLRCSSQSGHNTVSWYQQALGQGPQFIFQYYREEENGRGNFPPRFSGLQFPNYSSELNVNALELDDSALYLCASSLDVRQNQETQYFGPGTRLLVL.

The chain joins TRBV5-1 to TRBJ1-6; D is unresolved. Germline lookup yields CDR1 SGHRS and CDR2 YFSETQ. This CDR3 is built from 15 residues. V lost 0 bases and J 7 bases, leaving 11 bases between the germline ends. CDR3 residues: CASSLDWGTNSPLHF. CDR3 nucleotide sequence: TGCGCCAGCAGCTTGGATTGGGGAACGAATTCACCCCTCCACTTT. The whole variable domain, filled in from reference TRBV5-1 and TRBJ1-6, reads KAGVTQTPRYLIKTRGQQVTLSCSPISGHRSVSWYQQTPGQGLQFLFEYFSETQRNKGNFPGRFSGRQFSNSRSEMNVSTLELGDSALYLCASSLDWGTNSPLHFGNGTRLTVT.

The J gene is TRBJ2-7, the V gene TRBV5-6; TRBD1 matches 9 bases. The ends lost 3 bases at V and 1 base at J; junction bases unmatched: 5. Germline V gene sequence: CDR1 SGHDT, CDR2 YYEEEE. The CDR3 is 15 residues long. CDR3 coding DNA: TGTGCCAGCAGCTCTTACAGGGGGCCGTCCTACGAGCAGTACTTC. Encoded protein: CASSSYRGPSYEQYF.

The rearrangement joins TRBV5-1 to TRBJ1-6, with 7 bases matching TRBD1. The junction had 6 bases not matched to a gene; V was cut back by 0 bases and J by 9 bases. Looked up from germline, CDR1 is SGHRS and CDR2 is YFSETQ. This CDR3 contains 15 residues. This chain's CDR3 is CASSLDQGVGSPLHF. The CDR3 DNA follows: TGCGCCAGCAGCTTGGACCAGGGGGTTGGTTCACCCCTCCACTTT.

The chain combines TRBV6-1 with TRBJ2-7; 9 nucleotides agree with TRBD1. CDR1 MNHNS and CDR2 SASEGT come from the germline V gene. V gave up 4 bases and J gave up 4 bases; unmatched junction bases: 8. The CDR3 is 15 residues long. The CDR3 nucleotides read TGTGCCAGCAGTGGAGCCGACAGGGGGATTTACGAGCAGTACTTC. As protein: CASSGADRGIYEQYF.

V gene TRBV5-4 combines with J gene TRBJ2-7; 11 nucleotides match TRBD1. Germline V gives CDR1 SGHNT, CDR2 YYREEE (reference sequence). The CDR3 is 15 amino acids. With 4 bases clipped from V and 0 bases from J, the junction kept 3 bases outside the gene matches. The CDR3 reads CASSTGQGDSYEQYF. CDR3 sequence (DNA): TGTGCCAGCAGCACGGGACAGGGGGACTCCTACGAGCAGTACTTC.

DNA of the CDR3: TGCGCCAGCAGCCAATTCGGGGGGCTCAATCAGCCCCAGCATTTT. This sequence encodes CASSQFGGLNQPQHF. The rearrangement uses TRBV4-1 and TRBJ1-5, with D possibly being TRBD1 (6 bases). CDR3 size: 15 residues. Per germline, CDR1 MGHRA and CDR2 YSYEKL. Trimming left V 2 bases short and J 3 bases short, with 11 bases between.

The chain joins TRBV25-1 to TRBJ1-2; D gene uncertain. Trimming left V 6 bases short and J 1 base short, with 3 bases between. The CDR3 has 11 amino acids. Germline assignment: CDR1 MGHDK and CDR2 SYGVNS. CDR3 residues: CASSGNYGYTF. CDR3 DNA: TGTGCCAGCAGCGGTAACTATGGCTACACCTTC.

The V call is TRBV7-2, the J call TRBJ2-5, with TRBD2 matching 12 bases. V was pared by 4 bases and J by 5 bases, with 8 bases of the junction left unmatched. This CDR3 spans 16 amino acids. Germline-derived CDR1 and CDR2 are SGHTA and FQGNSA. Here the CDR3 reads CASSSLAGGFRETQYF. The CDR3 bases are TGTGCCAGCAGCTCACTAGCGGGGGGCTTTCGGGAGACCCAGTACTTC.

This clone was detected only a few times. This rearrangement joins TRBV9 to TRBJ2-2, with TRBD1 matching over 8 bases. Germline CDR1 reads SGDLS; CDR2 reads YYNGEE. Trimming removed 5 bases from V and 2 bases from J; junction bases left unmatched: 2. This CDR3 is 14 amino acids long. The CDR3 reads CASRGQANTGELFF. The CDR3 DNA is TGTGCCAGCAGGGGACAGGCCAACACCGGGGAGCTGTTTTTT.

V and J are TRBV19 and TRBJ1-1; the D is unclear. Germline values: CDR1 LNHDA, CDR2 SQIVND (reference sequence). The germline V and J ends were trimmed by 3 bases and 2 bases, with 16 bases remaining between them. The CDR3 consists of 16 residues. The CDR3 nucleotides are TGTGCCAGTAGTATTATTTATACGAGTGTCAACACTGAAGCTTTCTTT. This codes for CASSIIYTSVNTEAFF.

The chain employs TRBV5-1 and TRBJ1-1, with a tentative D call TRBD1 (6 bases). Germline V gene sequence: CDR1 SGHRS, CDR2 YFSETQ. Trimming removed 0 bases from V and 10 bases from J, with 13 bases in between. The CDR3 sequence is 13 residues long. CDR3 residues: CASSLDVGGVAFF. The DNA of the CDR3 is TGCGCCAGCAGCTTGGACGTAGGGGGGGTAGCTTTCTTT.

V usage is TRBV28 and J usage is TRBJ1-4; possible D gene TRBD1, 5 bases. Deletions cut 2 bases from V and 2 bases from J, with 9 bases between. The CDR3 covers 15 residues. In germline, CDR1 is MDHEN, CDR2 SYDVKM. The CDR3 loop is CASSLRGRTNEKLFF. In nucleotides, the CDR3 is TGTGCCAGCAGTTTACGGGGCAGGACTAATGAAAAACTGTTTTTT.

The chain is built from TRBV7-2 and TRBJ2-7; D may be TRBD1 (5 bases). The CDR3 consists of 15 residues. Germline V gene sequence: CDR1 SGHTA, CDR2 FQGNSA. V lost 1 base and J lost 4, with 14 bases in between. The CDR3 here is CASSLGGYLGYEQYF. Here the CDR3 DNA reads TGTGCCAGCAGCTTAGGGGGCTACCTAGGTTACGAGCAGTACTTC.